This T cell receptor beta chain derives from a study of T cell repertoires in cytomegalovirus infection. About the research overall: Both a matching HLA type and CMV infection were indicated by public TCR beta signatures.

This clonotype has a single count. Its target is unknown. A read error is possible here, since a much larger clone lies one base away. Study results and limitations: HLA-C-restricted CMV clonotypes gave the most frequent clonotype in two of eight donors. Carriage of CMV together with the relevant HLA was identifiable through cumulative public TCR beta family frequency.

A single record per CDR3 protein comes from TCRdb applying MiXCR to the reads. The data contain about 530,000 distinct CDR3 sequences, 26% of them singletons. The source is a human donor in good health (CMV status not recorded). Some clones in this sample may be carry-over from other donors' samples. Input material: PBMCs.

The CDR3 is CASSFPRQKSYTF. CDR3 DNA: TGTGCCAGCAGCTTCCCCAGACAGAAGAGCTACACCTTC. V is TRBV7-2 and J is TRBJ1-2, with D perhaps matching TRBD1 (5 bases). V lost 3 bases, J lost 9 bases, and 14 bases lay in between. This CDR3 region has 13 residues. In germline, CDR1 is SGHTA, CDR2 FQGNSA.